A selection of T cell receptor beta chains follows, all from one sample in a study of identifying expanded T cells in peripheral blood. Assay: immunoSEQ multiplex PCR; the TCRdb copy retains only in-frame clones and omits some. This repertoire shows about 53,000 clones, under 85% found once; its top ten account for approximately 17%. The sample consisted of blood. All receptors derive from a person aged 18 to 75 in good health. CDR3s include the opening cysteine and the closing phenylalanine or tryptophan. D genes are given only for firm matches. Some rows have no size entry. The others give once, few or many, or a class for an expanded clone.

v_gene	j_gene	abundance	d_gene	CDR3nt	CDR3aa
TRBV18	TRBJ1-2	.	TRBD1	TGTGCCAGCTCACCTCAGCTGGGACAGGACTATGGCTACACCTTC	CASSPQLGQDYGYTF
TRBV9	TRBJ1-3	.	.	TGTGCCAGCAGCGTAAGTCAGGGTGCCTTAGGTGACACCATATATTTT	CASSVSQGALGDTIYF
TRBV5-6	TRBJ1-6	.	.	TGTGCCAGCAGCTTTAGCGCCAGCCAGGGGTCACCCCTCCACTTT	CASSFSASQGSPLHF
TRBV7-2	TRBJ2-3	.	TRBD2	TGTGCCAGCAGCTTAGCTCAGGGACTAGCGGGATTCACAGATACGCAGTATTTT	CASSLAQGLAGFTDTQYF
TRBV30	TRBJ1-1	.	.	TGTGCCTGGTCCTCAGGGATGAACACTGAAGCTTTCTTT	CAWSSGMNTEAFF
TRBV2	TRBJ1-4	.	.	TGTGCCAGCAATAGGGGTGCTAATGAAAAACTGTTTTTT	CASNRGANEKLFF
TRBV23-1	TRBJ2-7	.	TRBD1	TGCGCCAGCAGTCATCCGATGACAGGGTCCTACGAGCAGTACTTC	CASSHPMTGSYEQYF
TRBV6-4	TRBJ2-2	.	TRBD2	TGTGCCAGCAGTGGACTAGCGGGAAACACCGGGGAGCTGTTTTTT	CASSGLAGNTGELFF
TRBV6-6	TRBJ1-2	once	.	TGTGCCAGCAGGACGACAGAGGGCTATGGCTACACCTTC	CASRTTEGYGYTF
TRBV7-2	TRBJ1-5	.	.	TGTGCCAGCAGCCCGCAATACAATCAGCCCCAGCATTTT	CASSPQYNQPQHF
TRBV27	TRBJ2-3	.	.	TGTGCCAGCAGTTCACGGGACGGACGCACAGATACGCAGTATTTT	CASSSRDGRTDTQYF
TRBV5-5	TRBJ2-5	.	.	TGTGCCAGCAGCCCTGGGTCTTTACCGGGAGAGACCCAGTACTTC	CASSPGSLPGETQYF
TRBV7-9	TRBJ2-7	.	TRBD1	TGTGCCAGCAGCCCTTCTCTCGGGACAGGGGTAAACTACGAGCAGTACTTC	CASSPSLGTGVNYEQYF
TRBV13	TRBJ1-1	.	TRBD1	TGTGCCAGTTTGGGACAGGGGGTAGGCACTGAAGCTTTCTTT	CASLGQGVGTEAFF
TRBV12-2	TRBJ1-2	.	.	TGTGCAAGTCGCTTCCGTGTCAGGGGGCTTGACTATGGCTACACCTTC	CASRFRVRGLDYGYTF
TRBV30	TRBJ2-7	.	TRBD2	TGTGCCATGGAGAAGCGGGGGGTATTTTGGCAGTACTTC	CAMEKRGVFWQYF
TRBV2	TRBJ1-2	few	TRBD1	TGTGCCAGCAGTTTACAGGGGAGGCTAATCTATGGCTACACCTTC	CASSLQGRLIYGYTF
TRBV7-9	TRBJ2-2	.	TRBD2	TGTGCCAGCGTAGATGGACTAGCGGTTCACACCGGGGAGCTGTTTTTT	CASVDGLAVHTGELFF